These 4 T cell receptor beta chains were sequenced from one sample in a study of post-analysis software for immune sequencing data. Findings of the study overall: Five TRBV segments, including TRBV5-6, TRBV5-1 and TRBV20-1, were more frequent in patients than controls.

No cognate antigen is known for these TCRs. Prepared TCR beta cDNA libraries contained unique molecular identifiers. TCRdb redid the calling of the PCR reads with MiXCR, one entry per CDR3 protein. The sample holds around 770,000 distinct CDR3 sequences, under 60% seen once. Sequencing was carried out using blood. Receptor source: a girl between 5 and 17 years old with multiple sclerosis.

This clonotype was counted only a few times. The rearrangement joins TRBV6-5 to TRBJ2-3, with D maybe TRBD1 (5 bases). The CDR3 sequence is 16 residues long. Germline assignment: CDR1 MNHEY and CDR2 SVGAGI. Trimming left V 2 bases short and J 2 bases short, with 14 bases between. The CDR3 spells CASSYGPGSITDTQYF. The CDR3 DNA reads as TGTGCCAGCAGTTACGGGCCAGGGTCCATCACAGATACGCAGTATTTT.

The CDR3, as DNA: TGTGCCATCAGTGACTATAACAGGAACAACACTGAAGCTTTCTTT. Protein sequence: CAISDYNRNNTEAFF. This rearrangement joins TRBV10-3 to TRBJ1-1; D may be TRBD1 (5 bases). Per the germline V gene, CDR1 is ENHRY and CDR2 is SYGVKD. The CDR3 has 15 amino acids. Trimming shortened V by 3 bases and J by 2 bases, and 13 bases separated the two germline ends.

This chain uses TRBV20-1 with TRBJ2-3; no definite D call. Trimming stripped 0 bases from V and 3 bases from J, with 10 bases between. Germline CDR1 is DFQATT and CDR2 is SNEGSKA (reference sequence). The CDR3 consists of 14 residues. CDR3 in DNA: TGCAGTGCTAGAGAATTTCATCTTACAGATACGCAGTATTTT. Residues: CSAREFHLTDTQYF.

The CDR3 region has the DNA TGCAGTGCCCACGGCACTAGCGGAAATTACAATGAGCAGTACTTC. Translation gives CSAHGTSGNYNEQYF. The V and J genes are TRBV20-1 and TRBJ2-5, with TRBD2 identical over 8 bases. This CDR3 comprises 15 residues. After removal of 6 bases from V and 11 bases from J, the junction contained 20 bases not matched to a gene. Germline CDR1 DFQATT, CDR2 SNEGSKA (reference sequence).